Sequencing of this T cell receptor (beta chain) was carried out in a study of shared clonotypes between healthy human individuals. The method was immunoSEQ multiplex PCR; TCRdb's version includes in-frame clones alone and lacks a portion of them. This sample has under 2,000,000 clones, with roughly 94% found just once. Naive CD8 cells were CD45RO-negative, positively selected for CCR7, excluding terminally differentiated effector memory CD45RA+ cells. The sequence was obtained from a young man in good health. Specimen: naive CD8+ T cells sorted from blood.

Here the CDR3 reads CASSTAGLFSTGELFF. Written as DNA, the CDR3 is TGTGCCAGCAGTACCGCGGGTCTTTTCTCCACCGGGGAGCTGTTTTTT. The chain links TRBV28 to TRBJ2-2, with D possibly being TRBD2 (5 bases). The CDR3 runs 16 residues. The germline V gene has CDR1 MDHEN and CDR2 SYDVKM. The germline V and J ends were trimmed by 5 bases and 4 bases, with 17 bases remaining between them.